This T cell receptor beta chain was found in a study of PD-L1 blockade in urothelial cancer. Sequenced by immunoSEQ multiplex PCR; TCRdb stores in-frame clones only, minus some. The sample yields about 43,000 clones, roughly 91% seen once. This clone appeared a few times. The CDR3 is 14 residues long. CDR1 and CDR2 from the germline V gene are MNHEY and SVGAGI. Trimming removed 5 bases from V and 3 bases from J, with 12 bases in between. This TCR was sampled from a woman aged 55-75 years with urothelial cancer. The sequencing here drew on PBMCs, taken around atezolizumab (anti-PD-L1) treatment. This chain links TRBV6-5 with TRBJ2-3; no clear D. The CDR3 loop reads CASSLSRGTDTQYF. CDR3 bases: TGTGCCAGCAGTCTTTCTAGAGGTACAGATACGCAGTATTTT.